The next 22 T cell receptor beta chains were all read from a single sample in a study of blood T cell repertoires in COVID-19. Sequencing used immunoSEQ multiplex PCR; TCRdb keeps in-frame clones, though not all of them. This sample has around 230,000 clones, with more than 75% found just once. Sequencing was done on a sample of peripheral blood. The receptors shown here come from a woman aged 60-70 years with active or convalescent COVID-19.

This chain joins TRBV2 and TRBJ1-2, with TRBD1 matching over 7 bases. Germline lookup yields CDR1 SNHLY and CDR2 FYNNEI. The V gene end was trimmed by 6 bases and the J gene end by 8 bases; junction bases not matched to a gene: 3. The CDR3 has 11 residues. The CDR3 spells CASRTDRGYTF. Here the CDR3 DNA reads TGTGCCAGCAGGACGGACAGGGGCTACACCTTC.

J is TRBJ1-5 and V is TRBV30, with TRBD1 identical over 12 bases. V was clipped by 2 bases and J by 7 bases; unmatched bases: 3. Germline V CDR1 and CDR2: GTSNPN, SVGIG (reference sequence). The CDR3 sequence is 14 residues long. The CDR3 protein is CAWSRDRGQQPQHF. Written as DNA, the CDR3 is TGTGCCTGGAGTCGGGACAGGGGGCAACAGCCCCAGCATTTT.

The chain links TRBV25-1 to TRBJ2-3; D is perhaps TRBD1 (6 bases). Deletions cut 2 bases from V and 3 bases from J, with 12 bases between. Looked up from germline, CDR1 is MGHDK and CDR2 is SYGVNS. CDR3 length: 15 residues. This chain's CDR3 is CASSETNRVTDTQYF. CDR3 bases: TGTGCCAGCAGTGAAACGAACAGGGTGACAGATACGCAGTATTTT.

The chain joins TRBV7-9 to TRBJ1-4; tentatively, D is TRBD1 (5 bases). V was pared by 5 bases and J by 4 bases, with 11 bases between. CDR3 size: 14 residues. Germline V gives CDR1 SEHNR, CDR2 FQNEAQ (reference sequence). Here the CDR3 DNA reads TGTGCCAGCAGCCCCCGCGGGGGTAATGAAAAACTGTTTTTT. Protein product: CASSPRGGNEKLFF.

This chain uses TRBV3-1 (or the pseudogene TRBV3-2) with TRBJ1-1; D unclear. Trimming took 1 base from V and 0 from J, leaving 12 bases between them. The germline gives CDR1 LGHDT, CDR2 YNNKEL (reference sequence). The CDR3 spans 16 residues. The CDR3 loop is CASSQAFSPVNTEAFF. Here the CDR3 DNA reads TGTGCCAGCAGCCAAGCGTTTTCCCCCGTGAACACTGAAGCTTTCTTT.

The gene calls are TRBV9 and TRBJ2-1; TRBD2 matches 8 bases. The CDR3 consists of 16 residues. V trimming: 0 bases; J trimming: 7 bases; junction bases outside the gene matches: 9. Germline V CDR1 and CDR2: SGDLS, YYNGEE. CDR3 DNA sequence: TGTGCCAGCAGCGTAGGGCCGGGGGGGCCTTTGAATGAGCAGTTCTTC. Protein: CASSVGPGGPLNEQFF. Using reference TRBV9 and TRBJ2-1 for the parts outside the CDR3, the full variable domain is DSGVTQTPKHLITATGQRVTLRCSPRSGDLSVYWYQQSLDQGLQFLIQYYNGEERAKGNILERFSAQQFPDLHSELNLSSLELGDSALYFCASSVGPGGPLNEQFFGPGTRLTVL.

This rearrangement joins TRBV18 to TRBJ1-2, with 7 bases matching TRBD1. Germline CDR1 reads KGHSH; CDR2 reads LQKENI. The CDR3 consists of 13 residues. V lost 3 bases, J lost 6 bases, and 4 bases stayed unmatched. CDR3 region: CASSPGQVHGYTF. In DNA, the CDR3 is TGTGCCAGCTCACCCGGACAGGTACATGGCTACACCTTC.

This clone was observed once. This chain uses TRBV7-2 with TRBJ2-6, with D possibly being TRBD1 (5 bases). Germline loops: CDR1 SGHTA, CDR2 FQGNSA. The V gene lost 3 bases and the J gene lost 0 bases, with 6 bases spanning the gap. The CDR3 contains 15 residues. This CDR3 is CASSFGASGANVLTF. In DNA, the CDR3 is TGTGCCAGCAGCTTTGGGGCCTCTGGGGCCAACGTCCTGACTTTC.

The chain recombines TRBV7-9 with TRBJ1-2, with 7 positions matching TRBD1. Germline CDR1 and CDR2: SEHNR and FQNEAQ (reference sequence). The CDR3 spans 15 residues. V lost 2 bases to trimming and J lost 3 bases; unmatched junction nucleotides: 6. The CDR3 loop is CASSLSGTAHYGYTF. In nucleotides, the CDR3 is TGTGCCAGCAGCTTATCAGGGACAGCACACTATGGCTACACCTTC.

The V gene is TRBV2, the J gene TRBJ2-7; D is uncertain. The V gene lost 4 bases and the J gene lost 3 bases, with 7 bases spanning the gap. This CDR3 is built from 12 residues. Germline CDR1 SNHLY, CDR2 FYNNEI. CDR3 loop: CASSVNNYEQYF. In DNA, the CDR3 is TGTGCCAGCAGTGTTAACAACTACGAGCAGTACTTC.

The V and J genes are TRBV6-1 and TRBJ1-2; D is unresolved. The CDR3 is made up of 15 amino acids. Germline values: CDR1 MNHNS, CDR2 SASEGT. The V end lost 1 base, the J end lost 0 bases, and 9 bases lay between the germline ends. DNA of the CDR3: TGTGCCAGCAGTGAAGGGCGGGATGCTAACTATGGCTACACCTTC. The encoded protein is CASSEGRDANYGYTF.

This clone was detected many times. The J gene is TRBJ1-2, the V gene TRBV6-5; 8 nucleotides line up with TRBD1. V was pared by 7 bases and J by 7 bases, with 8 bases of the junction left unmatched. The germline V gene has CDR1 MNHEY and CDR2 SVGAGI. The CDR3 is made up of 13 amino acids. For the CDR3, the DNA is TGTGCCAGCAACCCACAGGGGGTTAGTGGCTACACCTTC. It is translated as CASNPQGVSGYTF.

This rearrangement joins TRBV7-9 to TRBJ2-6, with 7 nucleotides matching TRBD1. CDR3 length: 16 amino acids. The junction had 4 bases not matched to a gene; V was cut back by 5 bases and J by 0 bases. Germline lookup yields CDR1 SEHNR and CDR2 FQNEAQ (reference sequence). The CDR3, as DNA: TGTGCCAGCAGCCGGGACAGAGTCTCTGGGGCCAACGTCCTGACTTTC. Amino acid sequence: CASSRDRVSGANVLTF.

This chain uses TRBV4-3 with TRBJ2-1; 8 nucleotides agree with TRBD2. In germline, CDR1 is LGHNA, CDR2 YSLEER. With 2 bases clipped from V and 2 bases from J, the junction kept 5 bases outside the gene matches. CDR3 length equals 16 residues. CDR3 protein: CASSQLAGLAYNEQFF. CDR3 sequence (DNA): TGCGCCAGCAGCCAATTGGCGGGACTAGCCTACAATGAGCAGTTCTTC.

As regards this clone: The same CDR3 also results from other DNA sequences found in this sample. The chain couples TRBV18 to TRBJ1-1, with a possible D match to TRBD1 (6 bases). V lost 2 bases to trimming and J lost 0 bases, with 7 bases between them. CDR3 length: 14 amino acids. Germline loops: CDR1 KGHSH, CDR2 LQKENI. The CDR3: CASSPGQLNTEAFF. In nucleotides, the CDR3 is TGTGCCAGCTCACCAGGACAGCTGAACACTGAAGCTTTCTTT.

This clone was seen a handful of times. V and J are TRBV7-8 and TRBJ1-5; D perhaps matches TRBD1 (5 bases). This CDR3 contains 17 residues. Germline loops: CDR1 SGHVS, CDR2 FQNEAQ. V dropped 6 bases and J dropped 5 bases, with 23 bases sitting between them. DNA for the CDR3: TGTGCCAGCAGGAGAACCCGGACACACTCTCCGGATCAGCCCCAGCATTTT. Translating gives CASRRTRTHSPDQPQHF.

The rearrangement uses TRBV12-2 and TRBJ1-6; the D call of TRBD1 is as the table states it, not checked on the DNA. TRBV12-2 is noted as a pseudogene. This CDR3 has 20 residues. The chain's CDR3 is CASRELGQKHIHSYNSPLHF. CDR3 in DNA: TGTGCAAGTCGCGAGTTGGGACAGAAACATATTCACTCCTATAATTCACCCCTCCACTTT.

This clone was counted a single time. The V call is TRBV27, the J call TRBJ1-2; D uncertain. The CDR3 covers 11 residues. Germline lookup yields CDR1 MNHEY and CDR2 SMNVEV (reference sequence). The germline V and J ends were trimmed by 6 bases and 4 bases, with 6 bases remaining between them. CDR3 nucleotides: TGTGCCAGCAGCCCCGGCTATGGCTACACCTTC. Residues: CASSPGYGYTF.

Here the CDR3 reads CATGRLGGDEQFF. The DNA of the CDR3 is TGTGCCACGGGCCGTCTGGGGGGAGATGAGCAGTTCTTC. This chain uses TRBV7-2 with TRBJ2-1, with D perhaps matching TRBD2 (6 bases). Deletions cut 10 bases from V and 8 bases from J, with 18 bases between. Germline CDR1 reads SGHTA; CDR2 reads FQGNSA. This CDR3 is 13 amino acids long.

The rearrangement joins TRBV7-9 to TRBJ1-1; D might be TRBD1 (6 bases). The CDR3 has 13 residues. Germline CDR1 SEHNR, CDR2 FQNEAQ (reference sequence). V lost 3 bases and J 11 bases, leaving 16 bases between the germline ends. Written as DNA, the CDR3 is TGTGCCAGCAGCTTGGCCACAGGGAGCACGGCTTTCTTT. This encodes CASSLATGSTAFF.

The chain recombines TRBV6-2 or TRBV6-3 with TRBJ1-2, with 7 bases lining up with TRBD1. The CDR3 consists of 15 residues. Germline lookup yields CDR1 MNHEY and CDR2 SVGEGT. Unmatched junction bases numbered 6, after V lost 2 bases and J lost 3 bases. CDR3 sequence reads: CASSYLPGTDYGYTF. For the CDR3, the DNA is TGTGCCAGCAGTTACCTCCCCGGGACAGACTATGGCTACACCTTC.

The chain is built from TRBV18 and TRBJ2-3, with 10 bases lining up with TRBD2. The CDR3 has 17 residues. V gave up 0 bases and J gave up 0 bases; unmatched junction bases: 3. Germline CDR1 reads KGHSH; CDR2 reads LQKENI. The CDR3 region has the DNA TGTGCCAGCTCACCACCGGCTAGCGGGGGCAGCACAGATACGCAGTATTTT. Residues: CASSPPASGGSTDTQYF.